This T cell receptor beta chain was sequenced during a study of blood T cell repertoires in COVID-19. Study in general: Sources were T cells, B-cell-depleted T cells, or PBMCs; the material itself was cDNA or gDNA.

In the source study's methods: Researchers report that nucleated cell counts were estimated from reference gene primer amplification. Clones were read by immunoSEQ multiplex PCR, and TCRdb kept only the in-frame ones, dropping some. The V and J calls and the clone size are those of that table, but D and trimming were determined from the DNA. The table has over 70,000 clones, 80% to 95% seen once; the top ten hold 2.3%. This CDR3 region has 19 residues. Germline CDR1 SGHDT, CDR2 YYEEEE. V lost 0 bases and J 0 bases, leaving 22 bases between the germline ends. The chain recombines TRBV5-6 with TRBJ2-7, with a weak D call TRBD1 (6 bases). The sequence derives from a human donor with active COVID-19. The donor label of this sample is uncertain. The sample taken for sequencing was peripheral blood. The CDR3 DNA is TGTGCCAGCAGCTTGGCCCTCTTTCTGGGGGCAGGAGGCTCCTACGAGCAGTACTTC. Its translation is CASSLALFLGAGGSYEQYF.